Below are 7 T cell receptor beta chains sequenced from a single sample in a study of T cells in Graves' hyperthyroidism and ophthalmopathy. Authors of the study amplified TCR beta CDR3 regions from RNA transcripts. First-round RT-PCR targeting the TCR CDR3 was performed with the HTBI primer set. From the multiplex PCR reads, TCRdb called clonotypes with MiXCR, one entry per CDR3 protein. The data contain hundreds of thousands of distinct CDR3 sequences, approximately 14% of them singletons. The specimen was blood. These receptors were collected from a woman aged 25 to 45 with Graves' hyperthyroidism that later progressed to Graves' ophthalmopathy.

V gene TRBV20-1 combines with J gene TRBJ1-5, with a possible D match to TRBD1 (6 bases). The germline CDR1 and CDR2 sequences are DFQATT and SNEGSKA (reference sequence). V was shortened by 7 bases and J by 7 bases, with 20 bases between the two germline ends. The CDR3 is 14 amino acids. CDR3 amino acids: CSVLKGGAGQPQHF. The CDR3 region has the DNA TGCAGTGTTTTAAAGGGGGGGGCAGGGCAGCCCCAGCATTTT.

This clonotype was picked up many times. This CDR3 is CSASLAGAYNEQFF. For the CDR3, the DNA is TGCAGTGCCAGCCTAGCGGGAGCTTACAATGAGCAGTTCTTC. The chain has TRBV20-1 and TRBJ2-1; 10 nucleotides line up with TRBD2. This CDR3 region has 14 residues. V was clipped by 6 bases and J by 4 bases; unmatched bases: 6. The germline V gene has CDR1 DFQATT and CDR2 SNEGSKA (reference sequence).

This clonotype was seen many times. J is TRBJ1-5 and V is TRBV3-1; D call uncertain. Trimming took 1 base from V and 4 from J, leaving 5 bases between them. This CDR3 is 13 amino acids long. Germline V lookup: CDR1 LGHDT, CDR2 YNNKEL (reference sequence). In DNA, the CDR3 is TGTGCCAGCAGCCAAGGGGCGAATCAGCCCCAGCATTTT. This translates into CASSQGANQPQHF.

This clonotype has just a few counts. This sequence joins TRBV30 and TRBJ2-7; a possible D gene is TRBD1 (6 bases). CDR1 and CDR2 from the germline V gene are GTSNPN and SVGIG (reference sequence). The CDR3 consists of 13 residues. Trimming removed 4 bases from V and 7 bases from J, with 17 bases in between. CDR3 coding DNA: TGTGCCTGGACCCAGACAGGACCTAGGGAGCAGTACTTC. It specifies CAWTQTGPREQYF.

This clonotype was detected ten times or more. The genes are TRBV25-1 and TRBJ2-5; 9 nucleotides match TRBD2. The CDR3 contains 17 residues. The J segment lost 4 bases and the V segment lost 1 base, leaving 10 bases of the junction unmatched. CDR1 and CDR2 from the germline V gene are MGHDK and SYGVNS. CDR3 sequence: CASSEFTSGPRGETQYF. In DNA form, the CDR3 reads TGTGCCAGCAGTGAATTTACTAGCGGGCCCCGGGGAGAGACCCAGTACTTC.

This clonotype showed up just a few times. The chain is built from TRBV27 and TRBJ2-2; 9 nucleotides align to TRBD1. The trim removed 11 bases at V and 2 bases at J, leaving 12 bases unmatched. The germline CDR1 and CDR2 sequences are MNHEY and SMNVEV (reference sequence). This CDR3 spans 16 amino acids. CDR3 residues: CASQGAQERNTGELFF. Here the CDR3 DNA reads TGTGCCTCACAGGGGGCGCAGGAGCGAAACACCGGGGAGCTGTTTTTT.

Details on this clonotype: At one boundary the junction diverges from the germline segment, which might be a read error. The V call is TRBV5-1, the J call TRBJ2-3; a possible D gene is TRBD2 (6 bases). The germline gives CDR1 SGHRS, CDR2 YFSETQ. The CDR3 runs to 17 residues. CDR3 DNA sequence: TGCGCCAGCAGCTGGCTAGAGGTAGCGGAGAGCACAGATACGCAATATTTT. It specifies CASSWLEVAESTDTQYF.